A single sample is the source of the 3 T cell receptor beta chains below, sequenced in a study of T-cell reconstitution after alpha-beta-depleted transplantation in children (dated by TCRdb to 2016 to 2018). In the paper's terms, the treatment or condition label means: allogeneic hematopoietic cell transplantation with graft depleted of TCRalphabeta T cells and CD19 B cells. Libraries were built with PCR. Sequencing relied on an Illumina HiSeq 2500. Molecular barcoding was employed in the preparation of TCR libraries, with unique molecular identifiers being used to normalize TCRbeta repertoire quantification. In TCRdb, the public reads were trimmed at Q25 with fastp and aligned with MiXCR, with productive beta chains retained. Every distinct CDR3 protein forms one entry, paired with its most common genes and DNA. The sample table shows around 960,000 distinct CDR3 sequences, and about 31% are seen once. The ten largest make up more than 25% of the sample.

The material was PBMCs, mostly from graft donor cells, obtained 360 days after TCRalphabeta/CD19-depleted stem cell transplant. The origin of the receptors is a boy younger than two who had a stem cell transplant for SCID, so the T cells may come from the graft donor.

The count of this clonotype is one. The J gene is TRBJ2-1, the V gene TRBV7-9, with D perhaps TRBD1 (6 bases). The V and J ends lost 5 bases and 7 bases respectively, with 12 bases between them. From germline, CDR1 is SEHNR and CDR2 FQNEAQ (reference sequence). This CDR3 comprises 13 residues. The CDR3 reads CASSATGWNEQFF. In DNA form, the CDR3 reads TGTGCCAGCAGCGCTACAGGGTGGAATGAGCAGTTCTTC.

This clonotype was detected only once. V is TRBV5-1 and J is TRBJ1-4; a possible D gene is TRBD1 (5 bases). CDR1 is SGHRS and CDR2 is YFSETQ in the germline V gene. The V end was cut by 4 bases, the J end by 5 bases, with 6 bases between. The CDR3 consists of 12 residues. CDR3 coding DNA: TGCGCCAGCAGCAGGGGAAATGAAAAACTGTTTTTT. It encodes CASSRGNEKLFF.

The genes are TRBV2 and TRBJ2-5, with 8 bases matching TRBD1. The trim removed 6 bases at V and 9 bases at J, leaving 9 bases unmatched. Germline V gives CDR1 SNHLY, CDR2 FYNNEI. The CDR3 runs 13 residues. The CDR3 DNA reads as TGTGCCAGCAGGGCGGACAGGGTTTGGGCCCAGTACTTC. This gives the protein CASRADRVWAQYF.